This T cell receptor (beta chain) was profiled in a study of identical twins. After template switching added a universal primer site, the resulting cDNA carried unique molecular identifiers. Via MiXCR, TCRdb re-called the 5' RACE reads, giving one row per CDR3 protein. The sample holds approximately 700,000 distinct CDR3 sequences, over 5% seen once. The trim removed 5 bases at V and 3 bases at J, leaving 6 bases unmatched. The CDR3 has 14 amino acids. Regarding the study as a whole: Out-of-frame beta chain sequences displayed weaker excess sharing between twins. For monozygotic twins, models underestimated out-of-frame TCR alpha sharing.

This clonotype was seen at least ten times. Its target is not known. The chain is built from TRBV12-3 or TRBV12-4 and TRBJ2-7; 8 nucleotides match TRBD1. The sample comprised naive T cells sorted from blood. The source of this sequence is a young man in good health. CDR3 loop: CASSTTGTGYEQYF. In DNA, the CDR3 is TGTGCCAGCAGTACAACCGGGACAGGCTACGAGCAGTACTTC.